This record looks at one T cell receptor (beta chain) sequence and its context. The antigen remains unidentified. The data originate from a study of cytomegalovirus exposure and HLA in healthy donors. The wider study: Unique TCRs numbering 75 million to 95 million, obtained from HLA-typed donors, made up an early data release.

PCR was performed using 60 Vbeta and 13 Jbeta primers. This table comes from immunoSEQ multiplex PCR, and its TCRdb copy is limited to in-frame clones, with some not included. Of some 160,000 clones listed, roughly 80% are singletons. The CDR3 runs 13 residues. The V end lost 4 bases, the J end lost 6 bases, and 9 bases lay between the germline ends. Per germline, CDR1 SEHNR and CDR2 FQNEAQ (reference sequence). Study results and caveats: In a later analysis, at a false discovery rate of 0.05, under 20,000 TCR beta sequences matched HLA alleles.

The sample taken for sequencing was PBMCs. The V gene is TRBV7-9, the J gene TRBJ2-2, with a tentative D call TRBD1 (6 bases). This TCR derives from a man between 18 and 29 years old in good health and CMV-seronegative. Here the CDR3 DNA reads TGTGCCAGCAGCTACCACAGGGCCGGGGAGCTGTTTTTT. It yields the protein CASSYHRAGELFF. Based on the CDR3 plus reference TRBV7-9 and TRBJ2-2, the full variable domain is DTGVSQNPRHKITKRGQNVTFRCDPISEHNRLYWYRQTLGQGPEFLTYFQNEAQLEKSRLLSDRFSAERPKGSFSTLEIQRTEQGDSAMYLCASSYHRAGELFFGEGSRLTVL.